A single T cell receptor beta chain is shown here with its context. The CDR3 is 15 amino acids. The V gene end was trimmed by 1 base and the J gene end by 5 bases; junction bases not matched to a gene: 6. CDR1 and CDR2 (germline): SGHNT, YENEEA. This entry comes from a study of T cell changes during pregnancy in multiple sclerosis. Data came from immunoSEQ multiplex PCR; TCRdb stores just in-frame clones and leaves some out. In the table there are fewer than 80,000 clones, 94% of which are singletons. The J gene is TRBJ2-3, the V gene TRBV11-3; 7 positions match TRBD2. The TCR comes from a female donor with multiple sclerosis, enrolled in a pregnancy study. The input for sequencing was CD4+ T cells from peripheral blood mononuclear cells, taken after pregnancy. The CDR3 sequence: CASSLGGTTLDTQYF. CDR3 DNA: TGTGCCAGCAGCTTAGGGGGGACTACGCTAGATACGCAGTATTTT.